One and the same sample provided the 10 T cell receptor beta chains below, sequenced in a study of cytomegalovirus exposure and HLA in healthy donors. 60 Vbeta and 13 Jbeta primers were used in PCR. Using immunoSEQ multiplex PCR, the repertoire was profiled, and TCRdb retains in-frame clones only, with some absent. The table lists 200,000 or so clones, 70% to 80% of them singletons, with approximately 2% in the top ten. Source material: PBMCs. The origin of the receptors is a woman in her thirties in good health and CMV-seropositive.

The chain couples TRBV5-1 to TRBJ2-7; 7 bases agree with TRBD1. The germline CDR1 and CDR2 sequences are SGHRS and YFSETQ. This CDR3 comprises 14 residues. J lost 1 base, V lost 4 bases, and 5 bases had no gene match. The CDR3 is CASSRQGLSYEQYF. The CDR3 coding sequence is TGCGCCAGCAGCCGACAGGGCCTATCCTACGAGCAGTACTTC.

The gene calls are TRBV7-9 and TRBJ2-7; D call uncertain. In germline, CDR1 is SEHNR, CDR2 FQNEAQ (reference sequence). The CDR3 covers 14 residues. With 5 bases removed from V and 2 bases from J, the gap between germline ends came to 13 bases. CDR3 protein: CASSPASQAYEQYF. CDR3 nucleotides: TGTGCCAGCAGCCCGGCAAGCCAGGCCTACGAGCAGTACTTC.

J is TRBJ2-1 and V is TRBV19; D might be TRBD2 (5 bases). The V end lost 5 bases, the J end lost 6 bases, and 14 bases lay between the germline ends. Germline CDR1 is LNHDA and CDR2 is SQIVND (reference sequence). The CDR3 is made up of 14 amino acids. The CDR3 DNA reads TGTGCCAGTAGTCCCCGGGTAGCGCCCAATGAGCAGTTCTTC. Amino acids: CASSPRVAPNEQFF.

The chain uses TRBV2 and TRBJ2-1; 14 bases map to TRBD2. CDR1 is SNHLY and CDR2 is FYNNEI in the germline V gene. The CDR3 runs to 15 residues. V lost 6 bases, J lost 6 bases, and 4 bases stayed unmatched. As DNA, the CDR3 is TGTGCCAGCAGGGGGACTAGCGGGAGTCCCAATGAGCAGTTCTTC. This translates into CASRGTSGSPNEQFF.

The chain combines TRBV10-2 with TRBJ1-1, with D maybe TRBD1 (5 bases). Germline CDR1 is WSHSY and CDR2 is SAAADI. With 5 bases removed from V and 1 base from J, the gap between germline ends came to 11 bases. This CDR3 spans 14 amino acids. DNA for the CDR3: TGCGCCAGCAGTATTGGGGGGAGGAACACTGAAGCTTTCTTT. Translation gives CASSIGGRNTEAFF.

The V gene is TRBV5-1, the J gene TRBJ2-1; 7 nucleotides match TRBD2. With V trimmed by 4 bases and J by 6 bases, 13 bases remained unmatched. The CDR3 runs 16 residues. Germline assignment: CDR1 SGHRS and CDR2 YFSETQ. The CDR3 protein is CASSDFLNGGSNEQFF. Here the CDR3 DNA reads TGCGCCAGCAGCGATTTCCTTAACGGGGGGTCCAATGAGCAGTTCTTC.

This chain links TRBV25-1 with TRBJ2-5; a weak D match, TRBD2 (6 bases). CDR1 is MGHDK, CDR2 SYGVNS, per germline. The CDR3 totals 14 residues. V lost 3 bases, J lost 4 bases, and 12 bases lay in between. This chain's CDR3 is CASSETAGGETQYF. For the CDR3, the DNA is TGTGCCAGCAGTGAGACAGCCGGGGGAGAGACCCAGTACTTC.

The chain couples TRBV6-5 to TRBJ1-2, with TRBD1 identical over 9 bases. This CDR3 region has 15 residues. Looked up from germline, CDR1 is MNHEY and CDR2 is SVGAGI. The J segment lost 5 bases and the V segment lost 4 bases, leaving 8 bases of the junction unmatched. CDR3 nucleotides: TGTGCCAGCAGTTCCCCGGACAGGGGTTTGTATGGCTACACCTTC. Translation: CASSSPDRGLYGYTF.

The CDR3 nucleotides are TGTGCCAGCAGCGCCGTCCCAGGGAACACAGATACGCAGTATTTT. Translation gives CASSAVPGNTDTQYF. This chain links TRBV7-3 with TRBJ2-3; possible D gene TRBD1, 5 bases. The V end was cut by 5 bases, the J end by 2 bases, with 14 bases between. The germline V gene encodes CDR1 SGHTA and CDR2 FQGTGA. This CDR3 region has 15 residues.

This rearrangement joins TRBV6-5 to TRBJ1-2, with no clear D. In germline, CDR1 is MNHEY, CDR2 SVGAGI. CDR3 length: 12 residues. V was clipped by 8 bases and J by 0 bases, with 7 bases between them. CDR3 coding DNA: TGTGCCAGCGGCATTACTAACTATGGCTACACCTTC. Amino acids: CASGITNYGYTF.